This is a list of T cell receptor beta chains from one sample in a study of blood T cell repertoires in COVID-19. The repertoire was sequenced with immunoSEQ multiplex PCR; TCRdb's copy has only in-frame clones and lacks some. The data show 400,000 to 450,000 clones, more than 80% seen once. Sequencing input: PBMCs or T cells enriched from blood (not recorded which). All receptors come from a man aged 25-45 years who had recovered from COVID-19. CDR3s include the opening cysteine and the closing phenylalanine or tryptophan. The D gene is left open where the match is weak. A row's size may be missing; if present it is once, few, many or a size class.

v_call	clone_size	d_call	j_call	cdr3_nt	cdr3_aa
TRBV5-8	-	TRBD2	TRBJ2-1	TGTGCCAGCAGCTATAGGTGGGCGGGAGGGCCCGACAATGAGCAGTTCTTC	CASSYRWAGGPDNEQFF
TRBV18	-	-	TRBJ2-1	TGTGCCAGCTCACCACCGGGGGCCCCCGACGGTGAGCAGTTCTTC	CASSPPGAPDGEQFF
TRBV15	-	-	TRBJ1-2	TGTGCCACCAGCATCCAGGATAAATTGGGCTACACCTTC	CATSIQDKLGYTF
TRBV11-2	-	-	TRBJ1-1	TGTGCCAGCAGCTTGGCAGGGGTTTCTGAAGCTTTCTTT	CASSLAGVSEAFF
TRBV5-1	-	TRBD1	TRBJ2-2	TGCGCCAGCAGTAAACAGGGACAGACCGGGGAGCTGTTTTTT	CASSKQGQTGELFF
TRBV18	-	TRBD1	TRBJ1-4	TGTGCCAGCTCACCCGTGACAGGGCGGGTGACTAATGAAAAACTGTTTTTT	CASSPVTGRVTNEKLFF
TRBV3-1/TRBV3-2	-	-	TRBJ1-1	TGTGCCAGCAGCACAGGGCTGGGGAACACTGAAGCTTTCTTT	CASSTGLGNTEAFF
TRBV19	few	TRBD1	TRBJ2-5	TGTGCCAGTAGTAGGGACAGGGGCTACGGAGAGACCCAGTACTTC	CASSRDRGYGETQYF
TRBV7-6	-	TRBD2	TRBJ2-1	TGTGCCAGCAGCTTAGCGCCAATAGCGGGAGGCTCCTACAATGAGCAGTTCTTC	CASSLAPIAGGSYNEQFF
TRBV6-5	-	TRBD2	TRBJ2-7	TGTGCCAGCAGAAGACTAGCGGGAGTCTACGAGCAGTACTTC	CASRRLAGVYEQYF
TRBV18	-	TRBD2	TRBJ2-3	TGTGCCAGCTCACCCAATAGCGGGAGCACAGATACGCAGTATTTT	CASSPNSGSTDTQYF
TRBV10-3	-	TRBD1	TRBJ1-1	TGTGCCATCGGAACAGGGGCTTCCGTAAACACTGAAGCTTTCTTT	CAIGTGASVNTEAFF
TRBV2	-	TRBD2	TRBJ2-3	TGTGCCAGCAGTAGACTAGCAGGGGATACGCAGTATTTT	CASSRLAGDTQYF
TRBV2	-	TRBD2	TRBJ2-3	TGTGCCAGCTTCAGGTTGGGACTAGCGTATAAACGACCGAGCACAGATACGCAGTATTTT	CASFRLGLAYKRPSTDTQYF
TRBV5-8	-	TRBD1	TRBJ2-3	TGTGCCAGCAGCTGGGACAGCCGATACACAGATACGCAGTATTTT	CASSWDSRYTDTQYF
TRBV10-3	-	TRBD1	TRBJ1-5	TGTGCCACCTCTACAGGGGGAATGGATCAGCCCCAGCATTTT	CATSTGGMDQPQHF
TRBV24-1	-	TRBD1	TRBJ1-1	TGTGCCACCAGTGGGGGCAGGGGGGAAACTGAAGCTTTCTTT	CATSGGRGETEAFF
TRBV29-1	-	-	TRBJ1-2	TGCAGCGTTGTTGGGCAGGGCGACTCCAACTTATATGGCTACACCTTC	CSVVGQGDSNLYGYTF
TRBV7-8	-	-	TRBJ1-5	TGTGCCAGCAGCTTAACAGCGGGGGATCAGCCCCAGCATTTT	CASSLTAGDQPQHF
TRBV29-1	-	-	TRBJ2-1	TGCAGCGTCCAATTCCCTAGCAGTGAGCAGTTCTTC	CSVQFPSSEQFF
TRBV12-3/TRBV12-4	-	-	TRBJ1-1	TGTGCCAGCAGTTTACCTTCTAACACTGAAGCTTTCTTT	CASSLPSNTEAFF
TRBV29-1	-	TRBD2	TRBJ2-1	TGCAGCGTAGTAGCGGGAGCAGCCTACAATGAGCAGTTCTTC	CSVVAGAAYNEQFF
TRBV28	-	-	TRBJ1-1	TGTGCCAGCAGTCTTTCCCTTGAAGCTTTCTTT	CASSLSLEAFF
TRBV4-2	-	TRBD2	TRBJ2-7	TGTGCCAGCAGCCAAGATCTAGCGGGTCCCTCCTACGAGCAGTACTTC	CASSQDLAGPSYEQYF
TRBV20-1	-	TRBD1	TRBJ2-2	TGCAGTGCTAGTCGGGACAGGGGCACCGGGGAGCTGTTTTTT	CSASRDRGTGELFF
TRBV27	-	-	TRBJ1-6	TGTGCCAGCAGTCGCCAACTTACAGGTTTCTCCTATAATTCACCCCTCCACTTT	CASSRQLTGFSYNSPLHF
TRBV4-1	-	TRBD2	TRBJ2-7	TGCGCCAGCAGCCAGCTCGGGGGGAGCTCCTACGAGCAGTACTTC	CASSQLGGSSYEQYF
TRBV14	-	TRBD1	TRBJ1-2	TGTGCCAGCAGCCCAGACAGGGGCTATGGCTACACCTTC	CASSPDRGYGYTF
TRBV24-1	-	TRBD2	TRBJ2-3	TGTGCCACCAGTGATCGGACTAGCGGGAGACCCGATACGCAGTATTTT	CATSDRTSGRPDTQYF